A single sample is the source of the 14 T cell receptor beta chains below, sequenced in a study of radiotherapy plus CTLA-4 blockade in lung cancer. Using immunoSEQ multiplex PCR, the repertoire was profiled, and TCRdb retains in-frame clones only, with some absent. Of roughly 120,000 clones listed, around 75% are singletons. The sample here was peripheral blood, taken from a patient treated with radiotherapy plus ipilimumab. These receptors originate from a human donor with non-small cell lung cancer who had a partial response to radiotherapy plus ipilimumab.

This sequence joins TRBV9 and TRBJ2-1, with D perhaps TRBD2 (5 bases). CDR3 length: 13 amino acids. V dropped 0 bases and J dropped 7 bases, with 8 bases sitting between them. The germline CDR1 and CDR2 sequences are SGDLS and YYNGEE. The CDR3 DNA follows: TGTGCCAGCAGCGTAGCCCGCGGGAATGAGCAGTTCTTC. Translating it yields CASSVARGNEQFF.

This clone was found once. The chain couples TRBV7-2 to TRBJ2-3; 11 nucleotides agree with TRBD2. V lost 5 bases to trimming and J lost 3 bases; unmatched junction nucleotides: 7. The V gene's germline CDR1 is SGHTA and CDR2 FQGNSA. CDR3 length equals 16 residues. The CDR3 DNA reads as TGTGCCAGCAGCATCATAGCGGGAGGGTCAACAGATACGCAGTATTTT. Its translation: CASSIIAGGSTDTQYF.

The chain carries TRBV27 and TRBJ1-2; D possibly corresponds to TRBD1 (6 bases). Germline V lookup: CDR1 MNHEY, CDR2 SMNVEV (reference sequence). This CDR3 region has 17 residues. Trimming took 3 bases from V and 6 from J, leaving 23 bases between them. The CDR3 protein is CASSLKPPGAAVHGYTF. In nucleotides, the CDR3 is TGTGCCAGCAGTTTGAAACCACCAGGGGCGGCCGTCCATGGCTACACCTTC.

The CDR3 loop reads CASSHDPGQGHTEAFF. DNA for the CDR3: TGCGCCAGCAGCCATGATCCGGGACAGGGACACACTGAAGCTTTCTTT. The V gene is TRBV4-3, the J gene TRBJ1-1, with 9 bases lining up with TRBD1. The CDR3 is made up of 16 amino acids. J lost 3 bases, V lost 3 bases, and 8 bases had no gene match. Germline V gives CDR1 LGHNA, CDR2 YSLEER.

This clone is a singleton in its sample. CDR3 region: CSGREETQYF. Here the CDR3 DNA reads TGCAGCGGAAGGGAGGAGACCCAGTACTTC. The rearrangement links TRBV29-1 to TRBJ2-5; D may be TRBD2 (5 bases). The CDR3 extends over 10 amino acids. Trimming cost V 7 bases and J 5 bases, with 8 bases left between them. Germline CDR1 SQVTM, CDR2 ANQGSEA.

On this clone: Within the sample, other DNA sequences also encode this same CDR3. This chain uses TRBV28 with TRBJ1-2; D remains unclear. Between the trimmed V and J ends, which lost 3 bases and 2 bases, there was a span of 7 bases. Looked up from germline, CDR1 is MDHEN and CDR2 is SYDVKM. The CDR3 contains 13 residues. The CDR3, as DNA: TGTGCCAGCAGTTTTCGAGGGAACTATGGCTACACCTTC. Its translation is CASSFRGNYGYTF.

This clone showed up just once. The chain combines TRBV27 with TRBJ2-5; perhaps TRBD1 as D (5 bases). The CDR3 has 14 amino acids. CDR1 is MNHEY and CDR2 is SMNVEV in the germline V gene (reference sequence). Trimming stripped 4 bases from V and 5 bases from J, with 14 bases between. CDR3 residues: CASSSMTVGETQYF. The CDR3 nucleotides are TGTGCCAGCAGTTCAATGACAGTAGGTGAGACCCAGTACTTC.

The chain uses TRBV10-1 and TRBJ2-5; 7 bases align to TRBD1. The end of the DNA aligns better with TRBJ2-7, so the J call may be wrong. The CDR3 loop spans 15 amino acids. Germline V gives CDR1 WNHNN, CDR2 SYGVQD (reference sequence). CDR3 amino acids: CASSESGTANYEQYF. The CDR3 bases are TGCGCCAGCAGTGAGTCGGGGACAGCCAACTACGAGCAGTACTTC.

This clone was detected only a few times. The chain links TRBV5-8 to TRBJ1-3, with 9 nucleotides matching TRBD1. Looked up from germline, CDR1 is SGHTS and CDR2 is YDEGEE. J lost 0 bases, V lost 7 bases, and 14 bases had no gene match. The CDR3 totals 18 residues. The CDR3 sequence: CASATGTGTLNSGNTIYF. CDR3 coding DNA: TGTGCCAGCGCGACCGGGACAGGGACCCTTAACTCTGGAAACACCATATATTTT.

V usage is TRBV6-1 and J usage is TRBJ1-1; D not resolved. The germline CDR1 and CDR2 sequences are MNHNS and SASEGT. CDR3 length: 13 amino acids. V was clipped by 4 bases and J by 10 bases, with 16 bases between them. The CDR3 reads CASSGPGGRLAFF. The CDR3 DNA is TGTGCCAGCAGTGGTCCAGGCGGGAGACTAGCTTTCTTT.

The chain uses TRBV6-1 and TRBJ2-5; 7 nucleotides align to TRBD2. The CDR3 contains 15 residues. The junction had 14 bases not matched to a gene; V was cut back by 10 bases and J by 3 bases. Germline V gives CDR1 MNHNS, CDR2 SASEGT. DNA of the CDR3: TGTGCCACTTCCTCTGCGGGAGCAGGAGAAGAGACCCAGTACTTC. Translated, it gives CATSSAGAGEETQYF.

V and J are TRBV10-3 and TRBJ1-4; D is possibly TRBD1 (6 bases). Germline V gene lookup returns CDR1 ENHRY and CDR2 SYGVKD. The CDR3 covers 13 residues. V shed 6 bases and J shed 6 bases, with 11 bases lying between them. For the CDR3, the DNA is TGTGCCATCAGCCAGGGGAAGGATGAAAAACTGTTTTTT. Protein: CAISQGKDEKLFF.

The chain has TRBV19 and TRBJ2-7, with 10 positions matching TRBD1. Germline CDR1 and CDR2: LNHDA and SQIVND (reference sequence). The ends lost 5 bases at V and 4 bases at J; junction bases unmatched: 5. The CDR3 totals 14 residues. In DNA form, the CDR3 reads TGTGCCAGTAGTCCTGACAGGGGGCGATACGAGCAGTACTTC. Translation gives CASSPDRGRYEQYF.

V usage is TRBV18 and J usage is TRBJ1-3; D might be TRBD1 (5 bases). This CDR3 has 16 amino acids. Germline V gene lookup returns CDR1 KGHSH and CDR2 LQKENI. Trimming removed 3 bases at V and 0 bases at J, with 12 bases between. The CDR3 nucleotides read TGTGCCAGCTCACCTTCGACAGCAAGCTCTGGAAACACCATATATTTT. Its translation: CASSPSTASSGNTIYF. Looking up the rest from reference TRBV18 and TRBJ1-3 gives the full variable domain: NAGVMQNPRHLVRRRGQEARLRCSPMKGHSHVYWYRQLPEEGLKFMVYLQKENIIDESGMPKERFSAEFPKEGPSILRIQQVVRGDSAAYFCASSPSTASSGNTIYFGEGSWLTVV.